A single sample is the source of the 25 T cell receptor beta chains below, sequenced in a study of shared clonotypes between healthy human individuals. Profiling relied on immunoSEQ multiplex PCR, and the TCRdb table lists in-frame clones only, not all of them. The sample lists about 2,200,000 clones, 85% to 95% occurring once. Terminally differentiated effector memory CD45RA+ cells were excluded by CCR7 positive selection of CD45RO-negative cells. The sample comprised naive CD8+ T cells from PBMCs. These TCRs come from a man between 18 and 29 years old in good health. Some clones in this sample may be carry-over from other donors' samples.

The chain has TRBV15 and TRBJ2-7; 9 nucleotides line up with TRBD2. Looked up from germline, CDR1 is LNHNV and CDR2 is YYDKDF (reference sequence). The trim removed 6 bases at V and 4 bases at J, leaving 4 bases unmatched. The CDR3 totals 13 residues. Here the CDR3 DNA reads TGTGCCACCAGGTTAGCGGGAGTGTACGAGCAGTACTTC. Its translation is CATRLAGVYEQYF.

V gene TRBV5-1 combines with J gene TRBJ2-3; tentative D call: TRBD1 (6 bases). The V end was cut by 4 bases, the J end by 0 bases, with 12 bases between. Germline V gene sequence: CDR1 SGHRS, CDR2 YFSETQ. CDR3 length equals 15 residues. CDR3 nucleotides: TGCGCCAGCAGCATTGGGACAACTAGCACAGATACGCAGTATTTT. Its protein product is CASSIGTTSTDTQYF.

Worth noting for this clone: Other DNA sequences within the sample encode an identical CDR3. CDR3 in DNA: TGTGCCACCAGCAGAGGACTAGCGGGGACAGATACGCAGTATTTT. It is translated as CATSRGLAGTDTQYF. This chain connects TRBV15 to TRBJ2-3, with 11 bases identical to TRBD2. With 1 base clipped from V and 3 bases from J, the junction kept 0 bases outside the gene matches. The germline gives CDR1 LNHNV, CDR2 YYDKDF (reference sequence). The CDR3 is 15 amino acids.

This clone was picked up one time. This chain uses TRBV27 with TRBJ2-7, with 10 bases fitting TRBD2. Losses at the gene ends were 2 bases for V and 2 bases for J; bases not matched to a gene: 6. Germline loops: CDR1 MNHEY, CDR2 SMNVEV (reference sequence). The CDR3 has 16 residues. This CDR3 reads CASSLGLAEIPYEQYF. The CDR3 DNA reads as TGTGCCAGCAGTTTAGGACTAGCGGAGATTCCCTACGAGCAGTACTTC.

Here the CDR3 DNA reads TGTGCCAGCAGGACCACCGGGGAGCTGTTTTTT. It specifies CASRTTGELFF. V usage is TRBV27 and J usage is TRBJ2-2; D gene ambiguous. V shed 6 bases and J shed 4 bases, with 3 bases lying between them. Germline CDR1 is MNHEY and CDR2 is SMNVEV (reference sequence). This CDR3 has 11 residues.

The rearrangement joins TRBV19 to TRBJ2-1, with D perhaps matching TRBD1 (6 bases). V gave up 8 bases and J gave up 2 bases, with 13 bases separating them. Germline-derived CDR1 and CDR2 are LNHDA and SQIVND (reference sequence). The CDR3 is 14 residues long. Written as DNA, the CDR3 is TGTGCCAGTGCAGGGGATTGGACCTACAATGAGCAGTTCTTC. Translated, it gives CASAGDWTYNEQFF.

V and J are TRBV29-1 and TRBJ1-2; D uncertain. CDR3 length equals 15 residues. Trimming stripped 1 base from V and 0 bases from J, with 12 bases between. Germline CDR1 is SQVTM and CDR2 is ANQGSEA. The DNA of the CDR3 is TGCAGCGTTGAAGTGGTACCGACATCTAACTATGGCTACACCTTC. Translating gives CSVEVVPTSNYGYTF.

The chain is built from TRBV11-1 and TRBJ2-5; 8 nucleotides match TRBD1. There are 13 residues in the CDR3. Germline V CDR1 and CDR2: SGHAT, FQDESV (reference sequence). The V gene end was trimmed by 6 bases and the J gene end by 5 bases; junction bases not matched to a gene: 5. The CDR3 nucleotides read TGTGCCAGCAGGACAGGGGCCCGGGAGACCCAGTACTTC. Residues: CASRTGARETQYF.

Comment on this clone: Other DNA sequences of this sample code for an identical CDR3. The V and J genes are TRBV27 and TRBJ2-3, with a tentative D call TRBD1 (6 bases). The CDR3 consists of 12 residues. Trimming stripped 6 bases from V and 6 bases from J, with 10 bases between. Per the germline V gene, CDR1 is MNHEY and CDR2 is SMNVEV (reference sequence). CDR3 sequence: CASSLRGDTQYF. CDR3 nucleotides: TGTGCCAGCAGCTTAAGGGGGGATACGCAGTATTTT.

This clone appeared once. The J gene is TRBJ2-7, the V gene TRBV5-1, with 11 bases fitting TRBD1. Germline V lookup: CDR1 SGHRS, CDR2 YFSETQ. The V segment lost 4 bases and the J segment 6 bases; nucleotides outside the gene matches: 9. The CDR3 totals 15 residues. Here the CDR3 reads CASSIGTGGRGEQYF. CDR3 DNA: TGCGCCAGCAGCATAGGGACAGGGGGAAGGGGCGAGCAGTACTTC.

The chain carries TRBV9 and TRBJ2-1; the match to TRBD2 covers 9 bases. This CDR3 comprises 16 residues. After removal of 3 bases from V and 5 bases from J, the junction contained 9 bases not matched to a gene. The V gene's germline CDR1 is SGDLS and CDR2 YYNGEE. CDR3 DNA: TGTGCCAGCAGCGCGAGGGCAGCGGGAGGACACAATGAGCAGTTCTTC. Translated: CASSARAAGGHNEQFF.

The chain couples TRBV7-6 to TRBJ2-1; no reliable D call. The CDR3 is 18 residues long. Germline CDR1 SGHVS, CDR2 FNYEAQ. Trimming removed 5 bases from V and 5 bases from J, with 25 bases in between. The CDR3 DNA reads as TGTGCCAGCAGCCTAGGGTGGGCTAGAGAACCTACACACAATGAGCAGTTCTTC. It is translated as CASSLGWAREPTHNEQFF.

This clone occurred a few times. The sample holds other DNA sequences that translate to the same CDR3. The CDR3 protein is CASSFRNTEAFF. Here the CDR3 DNA reads TGTGCCAGCAGCTTCAGGAACACTGAAGCTTTCTTT. V gene TRBV5-6 combines with J gene TRBJ1-1, with D hard to call. Germline CDR1 is SGHDT and CDR2 is YYEEEE. V was trimmed by 2 bases and J by 1 base, leaving 3 bases between them. This CDR3 has 12 residues. The whole variable domain, remainder taken from reference TRBV5-6 and TRBJ1-1, is DAGVTQSPTHLIKTRGQQVTLRCSPKSGHDTVSWYQQALGQGPQFIFQYYEEEERQRGNFPDRFSGHQFPNYSSELNVNALLLGDSALYLCASSFRNTEAFFGQGTRLTVV.

Turning to this clone: This sample also contains other DNA sequences that code for the same CDR3. This chain joins TRBV27 and TRBJ2-7; 8 nucleotides agree with TRBD1. Germline CDR1 reads MNHEY; CDR2 reads SMNVEV (reference sequence). V shed 5 bases, J shed 4 bases, and the junction held 4 bases outside the gene matches. This CDR3 is built from 13 residues. The CDR3 DNA sequence: TGTGCCAGCAGTCCCTGGACAGGGTACGAGCAGTACTTC. Its protein is CASSPWTGYEQYF.

V and J are TRBV29-1 and TRBJ2-7; TRBD2 is a possible D gene (7 bases). V was clipped by 5 bases and J by 2 bases, with 19 bases between them. The germline CDR1 and CDR2 sequences are SQVTM and ANQGSEA. This CDR3 is 15 amino acids long. CDR3 in DNA: TGCAGCGTTAGGGGGGGAGGGGTAGACCCCTACGAGCAGTACTTC. Its protein product is CSVRGGGVDPYEQYF.

The V call is TRBV4-1, the J call TRBJ2-7; no clear D. CDR3 length equals 16 residues. Germline V lookup: CDR1 MGHRA, CDR2 YSYEKL. Between the trimmed V and J ends, which lost 4 bases and 2 bases, there was a span of 18 bases. CDR3 region: CASSLRLATGTYEQYF. The CDR3 DNA reads TGCGCCAGCAGCCTTCGTTTGGCGACTGGTACCTACGAGCAGTACTTC.

The V and J genes are TRBV11-2 and TRBJ1-1; D is perhaps TRBD1 (6 bases). Germline CDR1 reads SGHAT; CDR2 reads FQNNGV. The length of the CDR3 is 13 residues. V gave up 5 bases and J gave up 6 bases, with 13 bases separating them. As DNA, the CDR3 is TGTGCCAGCAGCCTACAACAGGGCTCTGAAGCTTTCTTT. Encoded protein: CASSLQQGSEAFF.

The chain recombines TRBV19 with TRBJ2-3, with D perhaps matching TRBD1 (5 bases). Trimming pared 5 bases from V and 4 bases from J, leaving 10 bases between. CDR1 is LNHDA and CDR2 is SQIVND in the germline V gene (reference sequence). There are 13 residues in the CDR3. The CDR3 DNA follows: TGTGCCAGTAGTCCCAGGGAAGCAGATACGCAGTATTTT. This encodes CASSPREADTQYF.

Concerning this clone itself: Other DNA sequences from this sample encode an identical CDR3 as well. The chain recombines TRBV4-1 with TRBJ2-2; no definite D call. Germline V CDR1 and CDR2: MGHRA, YSYEKL. The CDR3 is made up of 13 amino acids. Trimming pared 2 bases from V and 5 bases from J, leaving 6 bases between. The CDR3 nucleotides read TGCGCCAGCAGCCAAACCGGGACCGGGGAGCTGTTTTTT. Translating it yields CASSQTGTGELFF.

V usage is TRBV4-2 and J usage is TRBJ2-7; D gene unclear. Germline CDR1 LGHNA, CDR2 YNFKEQ. The CDR3 runs to 12 residues. Trimming cost V 0 bases and J 4 bases, with 4 bases left between them. The chain's CDR3 is CASSQDTYEQYF. CDR3 nucleotide sequence: TGTGCCAGCAGCCAAGATACGTACGAGCAGTACTTC.

The DNA for the CDR3 is TGTGCCAGCAGTTTGATGGCTAGCGGGAACTACGAGCAGTACTTC. Protein product: CASSLMASGNYEQYF. This sequence joins TRBV28 and TRBJ2-7; 9 nucleotides match TRBD2. Unmatched junction bases numbered 6, after V lost 3 bases and J lost 3 bases. This CDR3 has 15 residues. Germline CDR1 and CDR2: MDHEN and SYDVKM.

The V and J genes are TRBV19 and TRBJ1-1; D remains ambiguous. CDR1 and CDR2 (germline): LNHDA, SQIVND (reference sequence). Trimming removed 0 bases at V and 8 bases at J, with 10 bases between. The CDR3 length is 13 residues. CDR3 residues: CASSIDVGREAFF. The DNA for the CDR3 is TGTGCCAGTAGTATAGACGTAGGCCGGGAAGCTTTCTTT. Full variable domain (outside the CDR3, taken from reference TRBV19 and TRBJ1-1): DGGITQSPKYLFRKEGQNVTLSCEQNLNHDAMYWYRQDPGQGLRLIYYSQIVNDFQKGDIAEGYSVSREKKESFPLTVTSAQKNPTAFYLCASSIDVGREAFFGQGTRLTVV.

A single count supports this clone. In nucleotides, the CDR3 is TGTGCCAGCAGTTTTAGGGGGCGCCCGGGACAGCCCCAGCATTTT. Translated, it gives CASSFRGRPGQPQHF. This chain links TRBV28 with TRBJ1-5; 7 bases match TRBD1. This CDR3 region has 15 residues. V gave up 3 bases and J gave up 7 bases; unmatched junction bases: 9. Looked up from germline, CDR1 is MDHEN and CDR2 is SYDVKM. Combining the CDR3 with reference TRBV28 and TRBJ1-5 gives the whole variable domain DVKVTQSSRYLVKRTGEKVFLECVQDMDHENMFWYRQDPGLGLRLIYFSYDVKMKEKGDIPEGYSVSREKKERFSLILESASTNQTSMYLCASSFRGRPGQPQHFGDGTRLSIL.

The rearrangement joins TRBV11-2 to TRBJ1-2, with TRBD1 matching 9 bases. This CDR3 has 13 residues. V shed 7 bases and J 6 bases; nucleotides not matched to a gene: 6. The germline V gene has CDR1 SGHAT and CDR2 FQNNGV. CDR3 amino acids: CASTPGQGNGYTF. DNA for the CDR3: TGTGCCAGCACCCCAGGACAGGGGAATGGCTACACCTTC.

The chain combines TRBV6-1 with TRBJ2-7; D could derive from TRBD1 or TRBD2 (5 bases each). The CDR3 covers 15 residues. Germline values: CDR1 MNHNS, CDR2 SASEGT. V lost 2 bases to trimming and J lost 0 bases, with 11 bases between them. CDR3 coding DNA: TGTGCCAGCAGTGAACTAGCAGGGAGCTCCTACGAGCAGTACTTC. It is translated as CASSELAGSSYEQYF.